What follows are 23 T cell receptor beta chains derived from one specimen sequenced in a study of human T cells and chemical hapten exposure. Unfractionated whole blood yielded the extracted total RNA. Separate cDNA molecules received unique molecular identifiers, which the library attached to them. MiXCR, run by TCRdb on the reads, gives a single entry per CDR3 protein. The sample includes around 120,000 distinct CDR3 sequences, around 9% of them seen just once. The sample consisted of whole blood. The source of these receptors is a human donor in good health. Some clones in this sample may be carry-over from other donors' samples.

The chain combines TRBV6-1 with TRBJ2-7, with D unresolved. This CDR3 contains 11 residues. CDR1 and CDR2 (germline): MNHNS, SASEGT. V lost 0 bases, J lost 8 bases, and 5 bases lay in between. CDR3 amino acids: CASSEAYQQYF. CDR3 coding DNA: TGTGCCAGCAGTGAAGCGTACCAGCAGTACTTC.

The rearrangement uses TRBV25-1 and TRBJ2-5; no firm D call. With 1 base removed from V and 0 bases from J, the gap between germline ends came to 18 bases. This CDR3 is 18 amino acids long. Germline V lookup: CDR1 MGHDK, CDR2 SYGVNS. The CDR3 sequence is CASSESGQALEYQETQYF. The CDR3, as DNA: TGTGCCAGCAGTGAATCCGGGCAGGCCTTAGAGTACCAAGAGACCCAGTACTTC.

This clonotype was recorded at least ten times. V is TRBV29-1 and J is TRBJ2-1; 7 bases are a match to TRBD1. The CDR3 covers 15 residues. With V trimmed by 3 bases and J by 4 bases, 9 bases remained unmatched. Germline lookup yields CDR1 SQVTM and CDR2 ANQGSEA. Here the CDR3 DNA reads TGCAGCGTTGATCCCGCAGGGGGTACTTACAATGAGCAGTTCTTC. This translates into CSVDPAGGTYNEQFF.

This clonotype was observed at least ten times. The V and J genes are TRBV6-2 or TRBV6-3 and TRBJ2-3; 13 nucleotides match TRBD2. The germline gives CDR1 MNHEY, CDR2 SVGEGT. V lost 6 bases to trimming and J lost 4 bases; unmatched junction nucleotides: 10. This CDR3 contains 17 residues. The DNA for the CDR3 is TGTGCCAGCAGCCCTACTAGCGGGGGGGCTGTTGCAGATACGCAGTATTTT. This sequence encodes CASSPTSGGAVADTQYF.

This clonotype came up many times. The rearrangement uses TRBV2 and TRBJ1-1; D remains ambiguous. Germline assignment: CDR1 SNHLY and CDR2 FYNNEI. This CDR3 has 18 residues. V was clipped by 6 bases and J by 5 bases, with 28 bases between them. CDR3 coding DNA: TGTGCCAGCAGCCACACCCTACAAGCGGGCAGCTCCATAACTGAAGCTTTCTTT. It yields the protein CASSHTLQAGSSITEAFF.

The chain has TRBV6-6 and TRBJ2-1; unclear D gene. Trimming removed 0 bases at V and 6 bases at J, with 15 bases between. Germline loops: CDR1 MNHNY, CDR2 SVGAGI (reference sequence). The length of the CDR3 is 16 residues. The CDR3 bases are TGTGCCAGCAGTTACTCTGCATTCCCCATAGCCAATGAGCAGTTCTTC. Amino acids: CASSYSAFPIANEQFF.

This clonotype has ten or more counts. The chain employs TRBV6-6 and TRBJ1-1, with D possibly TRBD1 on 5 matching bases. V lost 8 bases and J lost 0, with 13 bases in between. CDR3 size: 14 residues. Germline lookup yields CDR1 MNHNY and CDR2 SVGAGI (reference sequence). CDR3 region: CASQIDRLNTEAFF. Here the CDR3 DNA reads TGTGCCAGCCAAATAGACAGATTGAACACTGAAGCTTTCTTT.

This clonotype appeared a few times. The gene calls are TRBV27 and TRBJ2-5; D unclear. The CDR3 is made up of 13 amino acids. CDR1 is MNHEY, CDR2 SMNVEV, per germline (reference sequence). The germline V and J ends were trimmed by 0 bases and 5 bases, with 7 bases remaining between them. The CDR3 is CASSLSIVETQYF. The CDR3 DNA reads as TGTGCCAGCAGTTTATCTATTGTTGAGACCCAGTACTTC.

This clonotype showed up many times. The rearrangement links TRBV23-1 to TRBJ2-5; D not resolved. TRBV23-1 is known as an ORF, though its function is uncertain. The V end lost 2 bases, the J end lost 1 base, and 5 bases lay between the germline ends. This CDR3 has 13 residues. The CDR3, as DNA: TGCGCCAGCAGTCAAGAGACCCAAGAGACCCAGTACTTC. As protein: CASSQETQETQYF.

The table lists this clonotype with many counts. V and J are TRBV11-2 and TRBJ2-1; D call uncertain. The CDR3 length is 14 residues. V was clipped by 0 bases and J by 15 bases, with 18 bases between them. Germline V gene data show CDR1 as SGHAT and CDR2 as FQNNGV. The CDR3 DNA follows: TGTGCCAGCAGCTTAGACCGACTTACGGGCCAAGCGTTCTTC. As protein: CASSLDRLTGQAFF.

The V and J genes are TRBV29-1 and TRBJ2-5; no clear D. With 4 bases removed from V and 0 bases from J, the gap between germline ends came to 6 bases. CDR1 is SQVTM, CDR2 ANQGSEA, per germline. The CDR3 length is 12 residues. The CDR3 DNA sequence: TGCAGCGTTGGACACAACCAAGAGACCCAGTACTTC. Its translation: CSVGHNQETQYF.

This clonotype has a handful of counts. The DNA of the CDR3 is TGTGCCAGCAGCGGATTGACTAGCGGGTACAATGAGCAGTTCTTC. It encodes CASSGLTSGYNEQFF. The chain is built from TRBV7-8 and TRBJ2-1, with 10 nucleotides matching TRBD2. This CDR3 has 15 amino acids. Looked up from germline, CDR1 is SGHVS and CDR2 is FQNEAQ. Trimming cost V 5 bases and J 4 bases; bases outside gene matches: 5.

The CDR3 loop reads CASMGLAGDAETQYF. CDR3 coding DNA: TGTGCCAGTATGGGACTAGCGGGAGACGCCGAGACCCAGTACTTC. The chain employs TRBV19 and TRBJ2-5; 14 bases line up with TRBD2. Germline V gene data show CDR1 as LNHDA and CDR2 as SQIVND (reference sequence). The CDR3 is made up of 15 amino acids. Trimming took 7 bases from V and 5 from J; bases not matched to a gene: 6.

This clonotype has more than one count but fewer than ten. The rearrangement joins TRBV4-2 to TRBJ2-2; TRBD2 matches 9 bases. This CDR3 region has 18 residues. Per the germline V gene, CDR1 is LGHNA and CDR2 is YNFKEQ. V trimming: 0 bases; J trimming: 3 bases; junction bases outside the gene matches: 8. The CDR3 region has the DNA TGTGCCAGCAGCCAAGATCCGGTAGCGGGAGAGTACACCGGGGAGCTGTTTTTT. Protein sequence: CASSQDPVAGEYTGELFF.

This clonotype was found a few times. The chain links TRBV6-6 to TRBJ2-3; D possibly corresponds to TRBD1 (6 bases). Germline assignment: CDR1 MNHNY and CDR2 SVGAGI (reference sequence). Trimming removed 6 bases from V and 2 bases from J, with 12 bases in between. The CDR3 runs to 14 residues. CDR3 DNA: TGTGCCAGCAGCCGCCGGACAGACACAGATACGCAGTATTTT. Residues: CASSRRTDTDTQYF.

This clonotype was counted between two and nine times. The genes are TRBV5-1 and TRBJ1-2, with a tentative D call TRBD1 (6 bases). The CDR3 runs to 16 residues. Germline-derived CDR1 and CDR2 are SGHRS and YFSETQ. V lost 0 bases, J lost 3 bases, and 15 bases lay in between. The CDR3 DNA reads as TGCGCCAGCAGCTTGGACAGGGTCTCCCAGGACTATGGCTACACCTTC. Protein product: CASSLDRVSQDYGYTF.

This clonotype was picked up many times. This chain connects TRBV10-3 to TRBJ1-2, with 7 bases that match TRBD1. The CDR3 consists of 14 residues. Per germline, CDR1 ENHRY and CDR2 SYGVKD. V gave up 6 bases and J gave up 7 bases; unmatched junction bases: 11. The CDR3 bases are TGTGCCATCAGCTTTGACAGGGCGGACGGTGGCTACACCTTC. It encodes CAISFDRADGGYTF.

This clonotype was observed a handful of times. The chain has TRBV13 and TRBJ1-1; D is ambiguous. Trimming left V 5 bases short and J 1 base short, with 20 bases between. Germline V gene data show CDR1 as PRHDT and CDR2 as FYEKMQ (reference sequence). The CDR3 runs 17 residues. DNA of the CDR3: TGTGCCAGCAGCGTTCGTGCGCTGGGGAAGAAGAACACTGAAGCTTTCTTT. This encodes CASSVRALGKKNTEAFF.

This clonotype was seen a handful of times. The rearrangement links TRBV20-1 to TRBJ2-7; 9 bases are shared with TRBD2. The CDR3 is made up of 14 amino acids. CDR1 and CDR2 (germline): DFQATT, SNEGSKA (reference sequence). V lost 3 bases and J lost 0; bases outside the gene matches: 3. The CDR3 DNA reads TGCAGTGCTAGGTCAGCGGGAGGCTCCTACGAGCAGTACTTC. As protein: CSARSAGGSYEQYF.

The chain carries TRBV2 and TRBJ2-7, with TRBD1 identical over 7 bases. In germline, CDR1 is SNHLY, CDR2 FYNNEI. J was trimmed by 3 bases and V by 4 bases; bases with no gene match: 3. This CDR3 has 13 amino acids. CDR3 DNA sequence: TGTGCCAGCAGTGGGGACAGTAACTACGAGCAGTACTTC. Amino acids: CASSGDSNYEQYF. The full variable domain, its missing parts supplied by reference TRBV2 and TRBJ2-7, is EPEVTQTPSHQVTQMGQEVILRCVPISNHLYFYWYRQILGQKVEFLVSFYNNEISEKSEIFDDQFSVERPDGSNFTLKIRSTKLEDSAMYFCASSGDSNYEQYFGPGTRLTVT.

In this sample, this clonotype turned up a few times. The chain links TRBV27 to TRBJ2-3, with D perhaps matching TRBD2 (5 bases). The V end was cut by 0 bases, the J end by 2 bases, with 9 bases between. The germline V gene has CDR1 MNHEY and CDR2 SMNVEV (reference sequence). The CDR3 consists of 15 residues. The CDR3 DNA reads TGTGCCAGCAGTTTATCAGGGAGTAACACAGATACGCAGTATTTT. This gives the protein CASSLSGSNTDTQYF.

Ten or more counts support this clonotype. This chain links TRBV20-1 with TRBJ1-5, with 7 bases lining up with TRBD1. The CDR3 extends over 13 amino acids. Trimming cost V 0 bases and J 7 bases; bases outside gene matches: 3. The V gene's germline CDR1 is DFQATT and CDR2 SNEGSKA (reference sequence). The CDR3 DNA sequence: TGCAGTGCTAGAGATCCAGGGGGACAGCCCCAGCATTTT. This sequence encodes CSARDPGGQPQHF.

CDR3 protein: CASSLDLGGLLVYEQYF. As DNA, the CDR3 is TGTGCCAGCAGCTTAGATTTAGGCGGACTGCTGGTTTACGAGCAGTACTTC. The chain couples TRBV11-2 to TRBJ2-7; D possibly corresponds to TRBD2 (5 bases). Per the germline V gene, CDR1 is SGHAT and CDR2 is FQNNGV. CDR3 length equals 17 residues. Between the trimmed V and J ends, which lost 0 bases and 4 bases, there was a span of 19 bases. The full variable domain, in which reference TRBV11-2 and TRBJ2-7 provide the parts outside the CDR3, is EAGVAQSPRYKIIEKRQSVAFWCNPISGHATLYWYQQILGQGPKLLIQFQNNGVVDDSQLPKDRFSAERLKGVDSTLKIQPAKLEDSAVYLCASSLDLGGLLVYEQYFGPGTRLTVT.